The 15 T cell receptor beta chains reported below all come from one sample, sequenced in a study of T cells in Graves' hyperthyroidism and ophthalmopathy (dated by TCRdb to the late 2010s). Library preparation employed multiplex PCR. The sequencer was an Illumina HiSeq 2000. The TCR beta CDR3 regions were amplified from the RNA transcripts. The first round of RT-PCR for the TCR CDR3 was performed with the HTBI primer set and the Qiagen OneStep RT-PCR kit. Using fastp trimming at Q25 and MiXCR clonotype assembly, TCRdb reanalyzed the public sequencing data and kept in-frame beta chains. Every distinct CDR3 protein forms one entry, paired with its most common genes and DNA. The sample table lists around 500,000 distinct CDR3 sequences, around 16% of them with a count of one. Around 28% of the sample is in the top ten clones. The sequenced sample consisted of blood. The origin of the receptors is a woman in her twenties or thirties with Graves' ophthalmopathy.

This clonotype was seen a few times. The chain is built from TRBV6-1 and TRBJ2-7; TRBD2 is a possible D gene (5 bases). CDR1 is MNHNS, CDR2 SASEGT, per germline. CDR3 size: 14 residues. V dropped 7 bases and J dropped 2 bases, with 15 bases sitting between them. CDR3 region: CASTSQRVAYEQYF. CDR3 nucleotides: TGTGCCAGCACCTCTCAGAGGGTGGCCTACGAGCAGTACTTC.

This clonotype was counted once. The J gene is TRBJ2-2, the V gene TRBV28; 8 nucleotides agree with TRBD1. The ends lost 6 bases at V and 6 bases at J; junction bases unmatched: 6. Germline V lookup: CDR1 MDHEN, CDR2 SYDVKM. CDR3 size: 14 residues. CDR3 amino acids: CASSTPGQAGELFF. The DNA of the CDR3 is TGTGCCAGCAGCACTCCGGGACAGGCCGGGGAGCTGTTTTTT.

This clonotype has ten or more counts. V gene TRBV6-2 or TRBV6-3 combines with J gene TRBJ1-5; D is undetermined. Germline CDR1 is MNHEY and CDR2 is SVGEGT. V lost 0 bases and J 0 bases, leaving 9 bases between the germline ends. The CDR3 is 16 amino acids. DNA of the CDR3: TGTGCCAGCAGTTACTCGTCAGCTCTTAGCAATCAGCCCCAGCATTTT. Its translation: CASSYSSALSNQPQHF.

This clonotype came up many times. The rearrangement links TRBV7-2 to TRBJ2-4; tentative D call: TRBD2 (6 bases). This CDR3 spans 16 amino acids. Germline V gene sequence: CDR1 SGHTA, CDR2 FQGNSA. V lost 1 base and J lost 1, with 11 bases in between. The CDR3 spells CASSLVLASAKNIQYF. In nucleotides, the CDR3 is TGTGCCAGCAGCTTAGTACTAGCATCGGCCAAAAACATTCAGTACTTC.

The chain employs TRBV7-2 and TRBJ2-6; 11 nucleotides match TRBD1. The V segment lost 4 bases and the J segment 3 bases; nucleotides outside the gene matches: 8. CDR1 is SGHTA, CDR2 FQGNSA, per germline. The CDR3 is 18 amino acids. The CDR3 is CASSSWTGGLFGANVLTF. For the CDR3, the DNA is TGTGCCAGCAGCTCGTGGACAGGGGGCCTTTTTGGGGCCAACGTCCTGACTTTC.

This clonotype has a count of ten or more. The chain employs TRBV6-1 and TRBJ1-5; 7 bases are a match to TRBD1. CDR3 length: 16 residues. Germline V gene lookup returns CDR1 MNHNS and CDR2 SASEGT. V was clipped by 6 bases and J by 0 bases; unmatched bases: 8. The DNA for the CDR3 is TGTGCCAGCAGGGGGACGACAGGGATTAGCAATCAGCCCCAGCATTTT. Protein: CASRGTTGISNQPQHF.

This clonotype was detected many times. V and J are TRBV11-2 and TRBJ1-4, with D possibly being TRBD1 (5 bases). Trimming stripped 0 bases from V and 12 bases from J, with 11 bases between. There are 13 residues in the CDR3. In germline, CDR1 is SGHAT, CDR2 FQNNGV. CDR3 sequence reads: CASSLDGGRQLFF. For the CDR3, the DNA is TGTGCCAGCAGCTTAGATGGGGGTCGTCAACTGTTTTTT. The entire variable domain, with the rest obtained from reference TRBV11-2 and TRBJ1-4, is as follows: EAGVAQSPRYKIIEKRQSVAFWCNPISGHATLYWYQQILGQGPKLLIQFQNNGVVDDSQLPKDRFSAERLKGVDSTLKIQPAKLEDSAVYLCASSLDGGRQLFFGSGTQLSVL.

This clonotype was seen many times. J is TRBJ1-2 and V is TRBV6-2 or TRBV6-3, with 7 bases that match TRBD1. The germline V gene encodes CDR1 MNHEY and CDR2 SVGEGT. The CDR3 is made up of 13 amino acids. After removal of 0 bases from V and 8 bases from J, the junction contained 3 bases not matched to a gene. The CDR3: CASSYSTGIGYTF. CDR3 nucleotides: TGTGCCAGCAGTTACTCGACAGGGATCGGCTACACCTTC.

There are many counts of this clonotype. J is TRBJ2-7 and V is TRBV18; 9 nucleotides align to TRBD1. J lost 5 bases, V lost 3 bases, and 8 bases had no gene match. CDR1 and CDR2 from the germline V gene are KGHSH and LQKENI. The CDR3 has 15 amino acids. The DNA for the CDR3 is TGTGCCAGCTCACCCACCGGGACAGGGTCCCACGAGCAGTACTTC. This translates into CASSPTGTGSHEQYF.

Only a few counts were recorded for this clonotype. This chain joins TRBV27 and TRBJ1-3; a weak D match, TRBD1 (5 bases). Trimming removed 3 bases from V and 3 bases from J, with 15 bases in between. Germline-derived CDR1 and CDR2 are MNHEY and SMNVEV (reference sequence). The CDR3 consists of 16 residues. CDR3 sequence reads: CASSFGDPYRGNTIYF. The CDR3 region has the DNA TGTGCCAGCAGTTTCGGGGACCCCTACCGTGGAAACACCATATATTTT.

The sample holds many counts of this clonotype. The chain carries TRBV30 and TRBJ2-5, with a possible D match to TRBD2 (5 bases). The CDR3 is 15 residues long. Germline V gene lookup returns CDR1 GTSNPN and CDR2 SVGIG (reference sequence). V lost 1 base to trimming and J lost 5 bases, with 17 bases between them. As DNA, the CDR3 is TGTGCCTGGAGTGCCTTCCAACGGGGTGCGGAGACCCAGTACTTC. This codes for CAWSAFQRGAETQYF.

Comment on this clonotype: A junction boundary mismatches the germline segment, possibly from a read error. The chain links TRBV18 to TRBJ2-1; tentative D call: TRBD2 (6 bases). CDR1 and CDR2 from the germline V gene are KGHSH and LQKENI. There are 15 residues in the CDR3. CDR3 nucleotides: TGTGCCAACTCACCTCAGGGCGCGGGATTTAATGAGCAGTTCTTC. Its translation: CANSPQGAGFNEQFF.

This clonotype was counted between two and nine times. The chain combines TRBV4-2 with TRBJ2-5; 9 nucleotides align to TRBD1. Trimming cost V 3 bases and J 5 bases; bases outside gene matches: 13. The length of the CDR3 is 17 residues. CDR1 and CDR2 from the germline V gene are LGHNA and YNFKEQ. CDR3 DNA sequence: TGTGCCAGCAGCCAGCGGCTACAGGGGGCGGGGATGGAGACCCAGTACTTC. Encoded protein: CASSQRLQGAGMETQYF.

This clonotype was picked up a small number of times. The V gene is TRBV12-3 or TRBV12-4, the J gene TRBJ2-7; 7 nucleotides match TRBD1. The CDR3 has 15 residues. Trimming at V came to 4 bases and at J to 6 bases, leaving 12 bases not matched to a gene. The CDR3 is CASSSTGTAYGEQYF. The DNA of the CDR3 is TGTGCCAGCAGTTCAACCGGGACAGCTTATGGCGAGCAGTACTTC.

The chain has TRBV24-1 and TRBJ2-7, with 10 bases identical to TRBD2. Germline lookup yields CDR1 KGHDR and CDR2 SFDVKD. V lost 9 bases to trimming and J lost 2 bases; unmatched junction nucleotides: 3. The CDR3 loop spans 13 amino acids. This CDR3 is CATPSGGPYEQYF. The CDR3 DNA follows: TGTGCCACCCCTAGCGGGGGCCCCTACGAGCAGTACTTC.